This T cell receptor beta chain was recorded in a study of shared clonotypes between healthy human individuals. Overall study results and limits: Compared with clonotypes that all four donors shared, non-shared clonotypes had lower generation probabilities. The study found approximately 5% of naive CD4 clonotypes shared across a handful of donors.

This clone has just a few counts. Its cognate antigen is unknown. V was pared by 5 bases and J by 3 bases, with 11 bases between. The CDR3 sequence is 15 residues long. Per germline, CDR1 SEHNR and CDR2 FQNEAQ (reference sequence). Sequencing was performed with immunoSEQ multiplex PCR; in TCRdb, only in-frame clones are kept and a portion is missing. The sample shows roughly 660,000 clones, 90% of them seen only once. The rearrangement links TRBV7-9 to TRBJ2-6; D may be TRBD2 (6 bases). Sequencing input: memory CD8+ T cells from PBMCs. The subset is: CD45RO+ cells pooled with CCR7-negative TemRA cells. The origin of this receptor is a man in his late teens or twenties in good health. Some clones in this sample may be carry-over from other donors' samples. This CDR3 is CASSAGGSGANVLTF. The CDR3 nucleotides read TGTGCCAGCAGCGCCGGGGGAAGTGGGGCCAACGTCCTGACTTTC.